This T cell receptor (beta chain) is drawn from a study of blood T cell repertoires in COVID-19. There are 15 residues in the CDR3. With V trimmed by 1 base and J by 1 base, 2 bases remained unmatched. Germline V gene data show CDR1 as LGHDT and CDR2 as YNNKEL (reference sequence). Assay: immunoSEQ multiplex PCR; the TCRdb copy retains only in-frame clones and omits some. The profile shows approximately 240,000 clones, 65% to 85% of them singletons. As for this clone: A far larger clone is just one base off, so this is likely a read error.

The material sequenced was peripheral blood. The TCR was taken from a woman aged 40 to 50 with active or convalescent COVID-19. The J gene is TRBJ2-3, the V gene TRBV3-1 (or the pseudogene TRBV3-2); 7 bases line up with TRBD2. In DNA form, the CDR3 reads TGTGCCAGCAGCCAAGCCCGGGGGGGCACAGATACGCAGTATTTT. Its protein product is CASSQARGGTDTQYF.